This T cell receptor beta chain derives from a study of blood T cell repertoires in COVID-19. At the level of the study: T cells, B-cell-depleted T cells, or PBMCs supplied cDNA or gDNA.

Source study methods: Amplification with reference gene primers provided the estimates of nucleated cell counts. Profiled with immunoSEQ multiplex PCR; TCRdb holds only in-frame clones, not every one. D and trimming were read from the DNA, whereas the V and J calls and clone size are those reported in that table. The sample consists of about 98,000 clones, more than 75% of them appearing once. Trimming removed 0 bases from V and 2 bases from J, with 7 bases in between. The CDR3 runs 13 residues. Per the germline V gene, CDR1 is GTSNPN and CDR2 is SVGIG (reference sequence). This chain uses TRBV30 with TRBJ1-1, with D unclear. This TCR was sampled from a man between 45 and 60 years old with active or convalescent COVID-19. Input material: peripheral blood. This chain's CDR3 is CAWSVTENTEAFF. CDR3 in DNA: TGTGCCTGGAGTGTAACAGAAAACACTGAAGCTTTCTTT.